This paragraph reports one T cell receptor beta chain. This sample is drawn from a study of control samples from healthy donors and cancer patients. Sequenced by immunoSEQ multiplex PCR; TCRdb stores in-frame clones only, minus some. The data show some 100,000 clones, approximately 90% seen once. The CDR3 runs to 16 residues. The ends lost 4 bases at V and 9 bases at J; junction bases unmatched: 12. Germline V CDR1 and CDR2: SGHAT, FQDESV (reference sequence). This TCR was recovered from a man aged 30 to 45 in good health. The V gene is TRBV11-1, the J gene TRBJ2-4, with 10 bases fitting TRBD1. Sequencing was done on a sample of blood. In DNA, the CDR3 is TGTGCCAGCAGCTCCCCGACGACAGGGGGCTCCACCATTCAGTACTTC. It is translated as CASSSPTTGGSTIQYF.